This note documents a single T cell receptor beta chain sequence. This sample was taken from a study of blood T cell repertoires in COVID-19. The CDR3 length is 11 residues. Per the germline V gene, CDR1 is SGHTS and CDR2 is YDEGEE. The V gene end was trimmed by 4 bases and the J gene end by 10 bases; junction bases not matched to a gene: 5. The authors' processing: Estimated nucleated cell counts came from reference gene primer amplification. Measured with immunoSEQ multiplex PCR; TCRdb has only the in-frame clones, and not every one. V, J and clone size were drawn from that table, and D and trimming were deduced from the DNA. The table has 150,000 to 200,000 clones, nearly 90% seen once; the top ten hold 0.6% to 0.8%.

The chain couples TRBV5-8 to TRBJ2-7, with 7 bases aligning to TRBD2. Input material: peripheral blood. The clonotype comes from a man between 50 and 59 years old with acute or convalescent COVID-19. CDR3: CASSPERDQYF. The CDR3 DNA sequence: TGTGCCAGCAGCCCCGAGCGGGATCAGTACTTC.